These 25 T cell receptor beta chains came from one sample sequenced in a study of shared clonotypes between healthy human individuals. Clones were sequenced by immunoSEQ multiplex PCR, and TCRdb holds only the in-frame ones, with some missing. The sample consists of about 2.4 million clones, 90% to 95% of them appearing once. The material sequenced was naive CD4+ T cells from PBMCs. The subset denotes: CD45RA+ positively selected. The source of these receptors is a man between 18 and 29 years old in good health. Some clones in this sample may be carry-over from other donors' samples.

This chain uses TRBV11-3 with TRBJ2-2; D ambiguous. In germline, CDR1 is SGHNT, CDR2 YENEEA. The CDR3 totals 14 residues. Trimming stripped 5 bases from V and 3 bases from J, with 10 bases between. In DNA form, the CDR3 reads TGTGCCAGCAGCGTCGGGTCGTACACCGGGGAGCTGTTTTTT. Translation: CASSVGSYTGELFF.

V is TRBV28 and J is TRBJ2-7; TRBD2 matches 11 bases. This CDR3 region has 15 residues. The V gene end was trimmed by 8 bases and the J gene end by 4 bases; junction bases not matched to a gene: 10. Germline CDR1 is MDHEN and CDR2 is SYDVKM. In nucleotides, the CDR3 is TGTGCCAGCGTGGGGTTAGCGGGAGGGCCATACGAGCAGTACTTC. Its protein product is CASVGLAGGPYEQYF.

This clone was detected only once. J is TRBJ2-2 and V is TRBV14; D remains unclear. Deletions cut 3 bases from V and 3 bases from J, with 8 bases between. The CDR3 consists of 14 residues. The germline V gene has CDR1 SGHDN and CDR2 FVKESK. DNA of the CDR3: TGTGCCAGCAGCCAGGTGCGATACACCGGGGAGCTGTTTTTT. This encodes CASSQVRYTGELFF.

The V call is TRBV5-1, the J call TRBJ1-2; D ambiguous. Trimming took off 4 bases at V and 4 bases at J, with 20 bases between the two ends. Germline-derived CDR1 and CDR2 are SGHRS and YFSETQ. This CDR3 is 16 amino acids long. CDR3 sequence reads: CASSKGLSQKGYGYTF. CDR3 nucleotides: TGCGCCAGCAGCAAAGGACTGAGCCAAAAGGGCTATGGCTACACCTTC.

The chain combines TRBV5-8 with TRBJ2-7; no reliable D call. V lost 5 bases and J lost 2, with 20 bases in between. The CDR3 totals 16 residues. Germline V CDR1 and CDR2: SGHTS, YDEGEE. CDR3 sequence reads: CASRGGWNAPPYEQYF. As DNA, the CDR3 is TGTGCCAGCAGAGGTGGGTGGAACGCCCCCCCCTACGAGCAGTACTTC. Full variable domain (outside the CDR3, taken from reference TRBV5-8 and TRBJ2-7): EAGVTQSPTHLIKTRGQQATLRCSPISGHTSVYWYQQALGLGLQFLLWYDEGEERNRGNFPPRFSGRQFPNYSSELNVNALELEDSALYLCASRGGWNAPPYEQYFGPGTRLTVT.

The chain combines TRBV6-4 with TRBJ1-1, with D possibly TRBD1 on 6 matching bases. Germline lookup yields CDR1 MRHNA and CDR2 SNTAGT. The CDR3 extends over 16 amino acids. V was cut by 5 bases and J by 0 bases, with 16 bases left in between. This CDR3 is CASSRGAASLNTEAFF. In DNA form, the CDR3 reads TGTGCCAGCAGTAGGGGGGCCGCGTCTTTGAACACTGAAGCTTTCTTT.

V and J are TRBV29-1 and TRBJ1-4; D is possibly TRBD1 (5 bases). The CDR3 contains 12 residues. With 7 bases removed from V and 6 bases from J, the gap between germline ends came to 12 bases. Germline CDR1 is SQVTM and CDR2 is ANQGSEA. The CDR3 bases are TGCAGCGCCGGGGGTTTACATGAAAAACTGTTTTTT. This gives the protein CSAGGLHEKLFF.

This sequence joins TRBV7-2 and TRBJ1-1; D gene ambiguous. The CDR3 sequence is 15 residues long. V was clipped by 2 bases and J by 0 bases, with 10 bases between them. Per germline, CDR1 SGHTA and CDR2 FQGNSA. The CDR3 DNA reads TGTGCCAGCAGCTTATCGGTGGTACTGAACACTGAAGCTTTCTTT. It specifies CASSLSVVLNTEAFF.

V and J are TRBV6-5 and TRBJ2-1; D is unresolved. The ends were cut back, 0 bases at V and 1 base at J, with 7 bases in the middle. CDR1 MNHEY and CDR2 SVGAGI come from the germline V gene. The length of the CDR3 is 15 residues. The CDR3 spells CASSYSMRSYNEQFF. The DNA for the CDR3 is TGTGCCAGCAGTTACTCGATGAGGTCCTACAATGAGCAGTTCTTC.

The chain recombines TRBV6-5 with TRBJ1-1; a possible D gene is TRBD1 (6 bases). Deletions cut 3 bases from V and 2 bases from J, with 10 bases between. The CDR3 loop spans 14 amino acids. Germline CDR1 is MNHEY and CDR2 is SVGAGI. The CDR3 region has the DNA TGTGCCAGCAGTTATACGACAGGTAACACTGAAGCTTTCTTT. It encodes CASSYTTGNTEAFF.

The CDR3 here is CASSLTSGWGNEQFF. CDR3 bases: TGCGCCAGCAGCTTGACTAGCGGATGGGGTAATGAGCAGTTCTTC. The chain recombines TRBV5-1 with TRBJ2-1, with TRBD2 matching 8 bases. After removal of 1 base from V and 7 bases from J, the junction contained 7 bases not matched to a gene. The germline V gene has CDR1 SGHRS and CDR2 YFSETQ. This CDR3 comprises 15 residues.

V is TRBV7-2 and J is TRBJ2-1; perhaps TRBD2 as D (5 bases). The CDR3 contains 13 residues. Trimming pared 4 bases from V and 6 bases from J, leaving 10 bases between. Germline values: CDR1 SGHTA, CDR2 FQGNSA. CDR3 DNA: TGTGCCAGCAGCTACCGGACTCCCAATGAGCAGTTCTTC. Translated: CASSYRTPNEQFF.

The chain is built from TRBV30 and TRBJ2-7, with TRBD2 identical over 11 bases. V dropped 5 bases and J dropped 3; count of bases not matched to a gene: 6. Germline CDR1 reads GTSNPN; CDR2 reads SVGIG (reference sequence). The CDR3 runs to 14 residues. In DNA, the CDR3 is TGTGCCTGGGAGAAAACTAGCGGGAGCTACGAGCAGTACTTC. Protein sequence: CAWEKTSGSYEQYF.

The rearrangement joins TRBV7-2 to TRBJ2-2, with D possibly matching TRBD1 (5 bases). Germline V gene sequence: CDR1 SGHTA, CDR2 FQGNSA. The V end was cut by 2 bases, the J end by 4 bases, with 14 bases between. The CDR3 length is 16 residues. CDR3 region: CASSLLVGHPTGELFF. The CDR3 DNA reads TGTGCCAGCAGCTTATTAGTAGGACATCCCACCGGGGAGCTGTTTTTT.

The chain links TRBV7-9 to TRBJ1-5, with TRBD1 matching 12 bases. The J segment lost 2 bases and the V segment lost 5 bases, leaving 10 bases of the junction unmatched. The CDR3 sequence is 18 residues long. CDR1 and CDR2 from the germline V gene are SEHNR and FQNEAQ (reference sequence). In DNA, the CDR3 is TGTGCCAGCAGCACCTCAGGGACAGGGGGCTGGGGCAATCAGCCCCAGCATTTT. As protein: CASSTSGTGGWGNQPQHF.

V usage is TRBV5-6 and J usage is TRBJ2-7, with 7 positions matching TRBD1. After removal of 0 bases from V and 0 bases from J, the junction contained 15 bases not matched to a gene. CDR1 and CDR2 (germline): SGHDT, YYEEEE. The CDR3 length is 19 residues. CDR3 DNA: TGTGCCAGCAGCTTGGGAAGACAGGGCTTCAAGCCGGGCTCCTACGAGCAGTACTTC. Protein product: CASSLGRQGFKPGSYEQYF.

The CDR3 region has the DNA TGCAGCGCCCCCAAGGTGTGGAGGGGGGGTAACGAGCAGTTCTTC. Amino acids: CSAPKVWRGGNEQFF. The chain couples TRBV29-1 to TRBJ2-1; a possible D gene is TRBD2 (7 bases). The CDR3 is 15 amino acids. Germline CDR1 is SQVTM and CDR2 is ANQGSEA. The ends were cut back, 7 bases at V and 10 bases at J, with 26 bases in the middle.

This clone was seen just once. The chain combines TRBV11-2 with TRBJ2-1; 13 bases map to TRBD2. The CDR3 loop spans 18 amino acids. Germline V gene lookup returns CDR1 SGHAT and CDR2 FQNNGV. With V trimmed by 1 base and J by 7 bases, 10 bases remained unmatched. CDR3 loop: CASSLATSGRAAKNEQFF. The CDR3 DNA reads TGTGCCAGCAGCTTAGCTACTAGCGGGAGGGCCGCGAAGAATGAGCAGTTCTTC.

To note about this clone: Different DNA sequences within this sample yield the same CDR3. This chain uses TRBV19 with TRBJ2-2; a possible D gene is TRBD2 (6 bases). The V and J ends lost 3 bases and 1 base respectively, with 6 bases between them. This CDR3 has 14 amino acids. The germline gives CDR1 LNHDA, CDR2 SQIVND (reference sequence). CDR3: CASSISGNTGELFF. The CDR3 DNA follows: TGTGCCAGTAGTATTAGCGGGAACACCGGGGAGCTGTTTTTT. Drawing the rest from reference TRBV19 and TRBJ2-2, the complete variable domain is DGGITQSPKYLFRKEGQNVTLSCEQNLNHDAMYWYRQDPGQGLRLIYYSQIVNDFQKGDIAEGYSVSREKKESFPLTVTSAQKNPTAFYLCASSISGNTGELFFGEGSRLTVL.

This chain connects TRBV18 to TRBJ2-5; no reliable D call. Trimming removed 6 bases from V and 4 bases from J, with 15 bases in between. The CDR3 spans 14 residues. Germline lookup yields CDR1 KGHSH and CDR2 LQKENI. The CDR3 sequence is CASSSVGAGETQYF. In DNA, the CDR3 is TGTGCCAGCTCCTCGGTCGGTGCCGGAGAGACCCAGTACTTC.

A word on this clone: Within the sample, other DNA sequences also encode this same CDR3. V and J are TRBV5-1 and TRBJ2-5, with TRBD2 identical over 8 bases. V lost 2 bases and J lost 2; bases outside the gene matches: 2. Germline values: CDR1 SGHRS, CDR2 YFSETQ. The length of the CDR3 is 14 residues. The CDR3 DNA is TGCGCCAGCAGCTTACAGCGGGGGCAAGAGACCCAGTACTTC. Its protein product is CASSLQRGQETQYF.

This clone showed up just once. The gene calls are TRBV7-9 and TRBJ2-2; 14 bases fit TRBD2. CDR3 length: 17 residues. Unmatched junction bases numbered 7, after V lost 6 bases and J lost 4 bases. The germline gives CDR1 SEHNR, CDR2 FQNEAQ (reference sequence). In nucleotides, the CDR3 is TGTGCCAGCAGACAAGGACTAGCGGGAGGAGGCACCGGGGAGCTGTTTTTT. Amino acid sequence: CASRQGLAGGGTGELFF.

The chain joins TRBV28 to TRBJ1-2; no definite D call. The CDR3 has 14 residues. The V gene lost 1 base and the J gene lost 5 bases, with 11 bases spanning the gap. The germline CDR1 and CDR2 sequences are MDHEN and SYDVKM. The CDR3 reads CASSLSPQIYGYTF. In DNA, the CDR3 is TGTGCCAGCAGTTTATCGCCCCAGATATATGGCTACACCTTC.

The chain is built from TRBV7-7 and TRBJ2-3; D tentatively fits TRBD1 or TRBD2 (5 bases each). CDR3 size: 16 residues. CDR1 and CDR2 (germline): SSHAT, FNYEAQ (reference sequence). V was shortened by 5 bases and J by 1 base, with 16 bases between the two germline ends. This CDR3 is CASSPFREWGTDTQYF. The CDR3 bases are TGTGCCAGCAGCCCATTCAGGGAGTGGGGCACAGATACGCAGTATTTT. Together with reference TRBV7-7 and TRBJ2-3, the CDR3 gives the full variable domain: GAGVSQSPRYKVTKRGQDVTLRCDPISSHATLYWYQQALGQGPEFLTYFNYEAQPDKSGLPSDRFSAERPEGSISTLTIQRTEQRDSAMYRCASSPFREWGTDTQYFGPGTRLTVL.

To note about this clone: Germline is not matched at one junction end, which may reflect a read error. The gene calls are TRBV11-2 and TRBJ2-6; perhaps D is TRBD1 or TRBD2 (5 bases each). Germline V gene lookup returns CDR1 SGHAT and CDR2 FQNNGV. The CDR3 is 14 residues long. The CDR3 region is CASSLSAGANVLIF. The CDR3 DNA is TGTGCCAGCAGCTTATCGGCCGGGGCCAACGTCCTGATTTTC.